The 14 T cell receptor beta chains below all came from one sample that was sequenced in a study of cytomegalovirus exposure and HLA in healthy donors. The PCR ran on 60 Vbeta and 13 Jbeta primers. Sequencing used immunoSEQ multiplex PCR; TCRdb keeps in-frame clones, though not all of them. This sample's table reports more than 95,000 clones. Specimen: PBMCs. Receptor source: a middle-aged man in good health and CMV-seronegative.

This rearrangement joins TRBV5-1 to TRBJ1-2, with 10 positions matching TRBD1. V gave up 2 bases and J gave up 5 bases; unmatched junction bases: 6. Germline CDR1 reads SGHRS; CDR2 reads YFSETQ. The CDR3 runs to 15 residues. CDR3 loop: CASSFSGQGMYGYTF. The CDR3 coding sequence is TGCGCCAGCAGCTTTTCGGGACAGGGGATGTATGGCTACACCTTC.

The chain recombines TRBV7-8 with TRBJ2-5; 8 bases align to TRBD1. Gene TRBJ2-7 matches the end of the DNA better, so the J call may be wrong. Germline values: CDR1 SGHVS, CDR2 FQNEAQ. This CDR3 is built from 15 residues. CDR3 DNA: TGTGCCAGCAGCATCCGCCCGGACAGGGCCTACGAGCAGTACTTC. Protein sequence: CASSIRPDRAYEQYF.

The chain uses TRBV5-4 and TRBJ2-7, with D possibly being TRBD2 (7 bases). The CDR3 runs to 15 residues. The ends were cut back, 4 bases at V and 4 bases at J, with 18 bases in the middle. The germline V gene has CDR1 SGHNT and CDR2 YYREEE (reference sequence). The CDR3 loop is CASSPGAGAGYEQYF. In nucleotides, the CDR3 is TGTGCCAGCAGCCCGGGGGCGGGAGCGGGGTACGAGCAGTACTTC.

This rearrangement joins TRBV11-3 to TRBJ2-5, with 10 positions matching TRBD1. The V and J ends lost 4 bases and 1 base, in that order; junction bases with no gene match: 9. The CDR3 runs to 17 residues. Germline-derived CDR1 and CDR2 are SGHNT and YENEEA. CDR3 sequence: CASSSSSGTGAQETQYF. The DNA for the CDR3 is TGTGCCAGCAGCTCTTCCTCAGGGACAGGGGCCCAAGAGACCCAGTACTTC.

The rearrangement links TRBV28 to TRBJ1-3; maybe TRBD1 (6 bases). Trimming removed 6 bases at V and 0 bases at J, with 15 bases between. Germline lookup yields CDR1 MDHEN and CDR2 SYDVKM. This CDR3 has 16 amino acids. The CDR3 here is CASRSQGHGSGNTIYF. CDR3 coding DNA: TGTGCCAGCAGATCTCAGGGACACGGCTCTGGAAACACCATATATTTT.

DNA for the CDR3: TGTGCCAGCACGGAAGGACAGTTTTTGGAGCAGTACTTC. It specifies CASTEGQFLEQYF. V and J are TRBV2 and TRBJ2-5, with D maybe TRBD1 (6 bases). The CDR3 loop spans 13 amino acids. V lost 7 bases and J 11 bases, leaving 20 bases between the germline ends. Germline CDR1 is SNHLY and CDR2 is FYNNEI.

This chain joins TRBV5-1 and TRBJ1-1, with 9 bases that match TRBD1. Germline V gene sequence: CDR1 SGHRS, CDR2 YFSETQ. V shed 3 bases, J shed 4 bases, and the junction held 7 bases outside the gene matches. This CDR3 comprises 15 residues. This chain's CDR3 is CASSSGQGMGTEAFF. The CDR3 region has the DNA TGCGCCAGCAGCTCTGGACAGGGGATGGGCACTGAAGCTTTCTTT.

The chain combines TRBV25-1 with TRBJ2-7; 11 bases align to TRBD2. This CDR3 contains 14 residues. Looked up from germline, CDR1 is MGHDK and CDR2 is SYGVNS. V lost 5 bases, J lost 4 bases, and 4 bases stayed unmatched. CDR3 residues: CASSTSGRAYEQYF. For the CDR3, the DNA is TGTGCCAGCAGTACTAGCGGGAGAGCATACGAGCAGTACTTC.

The chain joins TRBV9 to TRBJ2-1; 9 nucleotides match TRBD2. Trimming removed 3 bases from V and 0 bases from J; junction bases left unmatched: 10. CDR1 and CDR2 from the germline V gene are SGDLS and YYNGEE. The CDR3 covers 18 residues. In DNA, the CDR3 is TGTGCCAGCAGCGCTTTCCCCCTTAGCGGGAGCTCCTACAATGAGCAGTTCTTC. Translation: CASSAFPLSGSSYNEQFF. Filled out from reference TRBV9 and TRBJ2-1, the complete variable domain reads DSGVTQTPKHLITATGQRVTLRCSPRSGDLSVYWYQQSLDQGLQFLIQYYNGEERAKGNILERFSAQQFPDLHSELNLSSLELGDSALYFCASSAFPLSGSSYNEQFFGPGTRLTVL.

The CDR3: CASSAGTFPDTQYF. The DNA of the CDR3 is TGCGCCAGCAGCGCCGGGACTTTTCCAGATACGCAGTATTTT. The rearrangement joins TRBV5-1 to TRBJ2-3, with D tentatively TRBD2 (6 bases). The CDR3 is made up of 14 amino acids. V was pared by 4 bases and J by 4 bases, with 13 bases between. From germline, CDR1 is SGHRS and CDR2 YFSETQ.

The V call is TRBV18, the J call TRBJ2-1; TRBD2 aligns across 8 bases. From germline, CDR1 is KGHSH and CDR2 LQKENI. CDR3 length equals 15 residues. The trim removed 3 bases at V and 11 bases at J, leaving 12 bases unmatched. CDR3 amino acids: CASSPRLAGGNKQFF. DNA of the CDR3: TGTGCCAGCTCACCGCGCCTAGCGGGCGGAAACAAGCAGTTCTTC.

The chain links TRBV11-2 to TRBJ2-1; D gene ambiguous. The V end lost 0 bases, the J end lost 0 bases, and 6 bases lay between the germline ends. The CDR3 is 15 residues long. The germline V gene encodes CDR1 SGHAT and CDR2 FQNNGV. The CDR3: CASSLDEASYNEQFF. The CDR3, as DNA: TGTGCCAGCAGCTTAGATGAGGCCTCCTACAATGAGCAGTTCTTC. The complete variable domain, with remaining parts taken from reference TRBV11-2 and TRBJ2-1, reads EAGVAQSPRYKIIEKRQSVAFWCNPISGHATLYWYQQILGQGPKLLIQFQNNGVVDDSQLPKDRFSAERLKGVDSTLKIQPAKLEDSAVYLCASSLDEASYNEQFFGPGTRLTVL.

The gene calls are TRBV7-3 and TRBJ2-1; perhaps TRBD2 as D (6 bases). The CDR3 contains 16 residues. V lost 3 bases, J lost 4 bases, and 16 bases lay in between. Germline assignment: CDR1 SGHTA and CDR2 FQGTGA. In DNA, the CDR3 is TGTGCCAGCAGCTTCGGGGGTGTGGGATGGTACAATGAGCAGTTCTTC. This encodes CASSFGGVGWYNEQFF.

The rearrangement links TRBV11-3 to TRBJ2-7; a possible D gene is TRBD1 (6 bases). Germline CDR1 reads SGHNT; CDR2 reads YENEEA. The CDR3 length is 14 residues. The ends were cut back, 0 bases at V and 1 base at J, with 7 bases in the middle. In DNA form, the CDR3 reads TGTGCCAGCAGCTTAGAAGACAGGTCCTACGAGCAGTACTTC. It codes for CASSLEDRSYEQYF.